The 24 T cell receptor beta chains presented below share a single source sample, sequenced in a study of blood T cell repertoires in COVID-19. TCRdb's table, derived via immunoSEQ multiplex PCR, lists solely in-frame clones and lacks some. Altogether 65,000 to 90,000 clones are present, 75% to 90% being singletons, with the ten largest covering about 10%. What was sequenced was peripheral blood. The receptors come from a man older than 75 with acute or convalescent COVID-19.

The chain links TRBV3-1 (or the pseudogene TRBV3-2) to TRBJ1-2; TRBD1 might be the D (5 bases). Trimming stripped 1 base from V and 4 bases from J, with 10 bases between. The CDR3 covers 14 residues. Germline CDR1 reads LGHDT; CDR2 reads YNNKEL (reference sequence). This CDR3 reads CASSQVQGGYGYTF. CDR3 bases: TGTGCCAGCAGCCAAGTCCAGGGCGGCTATGGCTACACCTTC.

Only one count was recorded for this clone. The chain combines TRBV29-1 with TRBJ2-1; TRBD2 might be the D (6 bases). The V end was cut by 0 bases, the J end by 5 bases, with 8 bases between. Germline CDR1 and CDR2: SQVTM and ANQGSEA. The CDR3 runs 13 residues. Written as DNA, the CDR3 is TGCAGCGTTGAAGAGGAGGGGAACAATGAGCAGTTCTTC. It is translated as CSVEEEGNNEQFF.

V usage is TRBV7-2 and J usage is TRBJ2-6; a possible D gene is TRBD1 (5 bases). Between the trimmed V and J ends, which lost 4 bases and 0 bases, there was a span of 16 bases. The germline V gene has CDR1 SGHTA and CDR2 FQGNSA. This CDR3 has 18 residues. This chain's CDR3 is CASSSPDRAHSGANVLTF. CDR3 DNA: TGTGCCAGCAGCTCCCCCGACAGAGCCCACTCTGGGGCCAACGTCCTGACTTTC.

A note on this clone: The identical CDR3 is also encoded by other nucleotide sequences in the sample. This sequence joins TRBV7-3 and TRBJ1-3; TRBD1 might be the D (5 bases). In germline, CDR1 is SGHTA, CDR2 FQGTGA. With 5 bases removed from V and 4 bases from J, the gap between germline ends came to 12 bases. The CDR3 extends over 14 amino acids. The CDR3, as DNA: TGTGCCAGCAGCCCCGGACATTCGGGAAACACCATATATTTT. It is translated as CASSPGHSGNTIYF.

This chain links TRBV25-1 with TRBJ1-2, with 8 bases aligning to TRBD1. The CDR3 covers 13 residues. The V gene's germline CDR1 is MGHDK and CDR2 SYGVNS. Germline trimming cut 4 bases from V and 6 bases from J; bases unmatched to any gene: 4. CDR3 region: CASSAGQGDGYTF. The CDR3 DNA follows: TGTGCCAGCAGTGCCGGACAGGGAGATGGCTACACCTTC.

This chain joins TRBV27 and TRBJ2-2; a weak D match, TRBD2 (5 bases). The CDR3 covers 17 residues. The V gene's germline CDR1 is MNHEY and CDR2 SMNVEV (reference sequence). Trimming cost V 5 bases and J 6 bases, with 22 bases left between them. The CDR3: CASSLSGLLITAGELFF. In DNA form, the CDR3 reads TGTGCCAGCAGTCTCTCTGGACTGCTAATTACCGCCGGGGAGCTGTTTTTT.

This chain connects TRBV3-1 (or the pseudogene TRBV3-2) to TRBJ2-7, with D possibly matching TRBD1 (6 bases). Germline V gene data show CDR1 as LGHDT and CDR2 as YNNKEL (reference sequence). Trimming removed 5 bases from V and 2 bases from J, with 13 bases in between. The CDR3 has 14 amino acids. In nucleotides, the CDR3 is TGTGCCAGCAGCTTAAAAAGGGACACCTACGAGCAGTACTTC. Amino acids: CASSLKRDTYEQYF.

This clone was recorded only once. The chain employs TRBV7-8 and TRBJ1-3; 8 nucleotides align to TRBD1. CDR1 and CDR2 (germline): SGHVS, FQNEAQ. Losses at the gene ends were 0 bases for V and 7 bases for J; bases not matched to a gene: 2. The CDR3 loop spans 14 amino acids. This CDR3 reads CASSLAYRGNTIYF. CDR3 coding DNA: TGTGCCAGCAGCTTAGCGTACAGGGGGAACACCATATATTTT.

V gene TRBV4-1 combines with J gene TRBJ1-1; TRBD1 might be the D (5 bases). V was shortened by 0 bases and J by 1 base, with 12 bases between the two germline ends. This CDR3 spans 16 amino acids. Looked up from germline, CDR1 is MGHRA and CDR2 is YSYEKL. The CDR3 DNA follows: TGCGCCAGCAGCCAAGATCAGGGCAGGGCGAACACTGAAGCTTTCTTT. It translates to CASSQDQGRANTEAFF.

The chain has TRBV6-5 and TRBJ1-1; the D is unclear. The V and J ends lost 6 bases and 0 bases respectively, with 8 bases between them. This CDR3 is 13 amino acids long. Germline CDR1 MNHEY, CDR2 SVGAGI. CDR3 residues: CASRPGVNTEAFF. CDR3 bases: TGTGCCAGCAGGCCCGGGGTGAACACTGAAGCTTTCTTT.

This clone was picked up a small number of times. CDR3 region: CASSPLRDEQYF. The DNA of the CDR3 is TGTGCCAGCAGCCCCCTCCGGGACGAGCAGTACTTC. The chain recombines TRBV7-9 with TRBJ2-7; the D is unclear. This CDR3 has 12 amino acids. Trimming took off 5 bases at V and 5 bases at J, with 10 bases between the two ends. CDR1 SEHNR and CDR2 FQNEAQ come from the germline V gene (reference sequence).

The CDR3 nucleotides read TGCGCCAGCAGCCTTCAGGGTGGCGGGGAGCTGTTTTTT. This encodes CASSLQGGGELFF. The V and J genes are TRBV5-1 and TRBJ2-2; the D gene is possibly TRBD1 (5 bases). The V end lost 4 bases, the J end lost 7 bases, and 11 bases lay between the germline ends. This CDR3 region has 13 residues. Germline CDR1 reads SGHRS; CDR2 reads YFSETQ.

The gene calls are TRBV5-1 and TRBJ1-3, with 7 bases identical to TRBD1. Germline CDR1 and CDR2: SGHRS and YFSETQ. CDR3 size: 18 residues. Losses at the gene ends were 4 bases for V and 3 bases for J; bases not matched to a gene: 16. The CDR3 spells CASSDTGTADQFGNTIYF. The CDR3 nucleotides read TGCGCCAGCAGCGATACCGGGACAGCGGATCAATTTGGAAACACCATATATTTT.

The CDR3 nucleotides are TGTGCCAGCAGCCAAGATAAGACAGGCGGACACACCGGGGAGCTGTTTTTT. Translation: CASSQDKTGGHTGELFF. This chain joins TRBV4-2 and TRBJ2-2, with D possibly matching TRBD1 (6 bases). Germline loops: CDR1 LGHNA, CDR2 YNFKEQ. CDR3 length: 17 amino acids. With 0 bases removed from V and 3 bases from J, the gap between germline ends came to 14 bases.

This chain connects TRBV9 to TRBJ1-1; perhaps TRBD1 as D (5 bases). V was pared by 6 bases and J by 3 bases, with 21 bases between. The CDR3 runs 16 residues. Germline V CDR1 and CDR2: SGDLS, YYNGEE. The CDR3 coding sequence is TGTGCCAGCACCTCCCCTGGGGGGAAGGGAGACACTGAAGCTTTCTTT. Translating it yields CASTSPGGKGDTEAFF. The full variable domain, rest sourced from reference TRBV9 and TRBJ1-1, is DSGVTQTPKHLITATGQRVTLRCSPRSGDLSVYWYQQSLDQGLQFLIQYYNGEERAKGNILERFSAQQFPDLHSELNLSSLELGDSALYFCASTSPGGKGDTEAFFGQGTRLTVV.

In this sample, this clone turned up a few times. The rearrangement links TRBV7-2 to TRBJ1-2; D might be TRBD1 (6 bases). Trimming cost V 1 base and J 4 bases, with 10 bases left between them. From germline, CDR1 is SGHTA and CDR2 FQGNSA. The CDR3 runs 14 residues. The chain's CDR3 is CASSLVRGGYGYTF. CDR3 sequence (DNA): TGTGCCAGCAGCTTAGTAAGAGGGGGCTATGGCTACACCTTC. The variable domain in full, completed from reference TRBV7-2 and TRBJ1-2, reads GAGVSQSPSNKVTEKGKDVELRCDPISGHTALYWYRQSLGQGLEFLIYFQGNSAPDKSGLPSDRFSAERTGGSVSTLTIQRTQQEDSAVYLCASSLVRGGYGYTFGSGTRLTVV.

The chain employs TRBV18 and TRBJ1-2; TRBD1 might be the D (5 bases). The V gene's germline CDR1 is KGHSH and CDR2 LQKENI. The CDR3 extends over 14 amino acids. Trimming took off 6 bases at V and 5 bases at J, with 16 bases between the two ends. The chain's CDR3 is CASSEDTGGYGYTF. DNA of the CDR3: TGTGCCAGCTCCGAAGACACGGGGGGGTATGGCTACACCTTC.

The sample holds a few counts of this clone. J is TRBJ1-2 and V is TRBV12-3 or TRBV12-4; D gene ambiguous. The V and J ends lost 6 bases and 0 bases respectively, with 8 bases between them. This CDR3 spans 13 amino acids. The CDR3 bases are TGTGCCAGCAGCCCCAGTACTAACTATGGCTACACCTTC. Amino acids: CASSPSTNYGYTF.

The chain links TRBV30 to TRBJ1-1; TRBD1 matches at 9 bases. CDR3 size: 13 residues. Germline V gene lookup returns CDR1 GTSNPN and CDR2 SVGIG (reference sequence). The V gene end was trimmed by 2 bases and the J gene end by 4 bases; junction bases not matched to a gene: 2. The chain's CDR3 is CAWSPTGGTEAFF. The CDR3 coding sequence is TGTGCCTGGAGTCCGACAGGGGGCACTGAAGCTTTCTTT.

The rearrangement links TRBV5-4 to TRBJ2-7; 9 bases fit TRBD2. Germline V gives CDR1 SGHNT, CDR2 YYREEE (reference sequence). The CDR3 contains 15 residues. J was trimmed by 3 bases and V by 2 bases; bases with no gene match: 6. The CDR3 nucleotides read TGTGCCAGCAGCTTTAGCGGGAGACTCAACTACGAGCAGTACTTC. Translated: CASSFSGRLNYEQYF.

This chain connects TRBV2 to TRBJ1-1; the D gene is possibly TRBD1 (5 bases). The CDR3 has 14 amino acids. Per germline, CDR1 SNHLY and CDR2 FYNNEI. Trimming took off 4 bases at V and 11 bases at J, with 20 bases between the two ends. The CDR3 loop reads CASSGGRDSIRAFF. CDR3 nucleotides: TGTGCCAGCAGTGGAGGCCGGGACTCTATAAGGGCTTTCTTT.

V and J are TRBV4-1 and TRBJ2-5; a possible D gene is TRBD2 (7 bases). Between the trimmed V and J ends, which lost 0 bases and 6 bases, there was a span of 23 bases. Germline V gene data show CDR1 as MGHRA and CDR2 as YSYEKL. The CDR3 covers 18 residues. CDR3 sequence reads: CASSQDRGATDLDQTQYF. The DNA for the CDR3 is TGCGCCAGCAGCCAAGATCGGGGGGCGACGGACCTCGACCAGACCCAGTACTTC.

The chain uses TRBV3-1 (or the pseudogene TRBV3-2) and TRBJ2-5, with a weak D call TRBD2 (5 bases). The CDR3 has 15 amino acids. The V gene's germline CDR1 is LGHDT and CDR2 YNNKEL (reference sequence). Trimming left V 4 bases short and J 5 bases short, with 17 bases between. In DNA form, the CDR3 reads TGTGCCAGCAGCCCCAGTACTGGACTCGACGAGACCCAGTACTTC. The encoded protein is CASSPSTGLDETQYF.

The CDR3 region is CASTNSGNTIYF. CDR3 sequence (DNA): TGCGCCAGCACTAACTCTGGAAACACCATATATTTT. The V and J genes are TRBV10-1 and TRBJ1-3; D unclear. The CDR3 loop spans 12 amino acids. Trimming stripped 7 bases from V and 0 bases from J, with 4 bases between. Germline V gives CDR1 WNHNN, CDR2 SYGVQD (reference sequence).